The rows below give T cell receptor beta chains drawn from one sample of a study of blood T cell repertoires in COVID-19. Using immunoSEQ multiplex PCR, the repertoire was profiled, and TCRdb retains in-frame clones only, with some absent. The table includes about 110,000 clones, over 65% detected once. The sequenced sample was peripheral blood. The source of these receptors is a woman aged 40 to 49 with acute or convalescent COVID-19. Both conserved end residues are part of each CDR3. Fields, in order: D gene, clone size, V gene, J gene, CDR3 DNA, CDR3 protein. The D gene is left open where the match is weak. Where a row states a size, it is once, few, many or the class of an expanded clone; other rows omit it.

>TRBD1|NA|TRBV15|TRBJ1-3
TGTGCCACCAGCAGAGACCCCGGACAGGGCCGCTCTGGAAACACCATATATTTT
CATSRDPGQGRSGNTIYF
>TRBD1|NA|TRBV5-5|TRBJ2-4
TGTGCCAGCAGCGCCGGGACAGGGTTGAACATTCAGTACTTC
CASSAGTGLNIQYF
>NA|few|TRBV2|TRBJ2-1
TGTGCCAGCAGTGTTGGGACTGGCGATGAGCAGTTCTTC
CASSVGTGDEQFF
>NA|NA|TRBV6-2/TRBV6-3|TRBJ2-5
TGTGCCAGCAGTACTGGGGACTCTCAGACCCAGTACTTC
CASSTGDSQTQYF
>TRBD1|once|TRBV30|TRBJ2-1
TGTGCCTCCCTCCACCATACAGGGGTGGGCTCCTACAATGAGCAGTTCTTC
CASLHHTGVGSYNEQFF
>TRBD1|NA|TRBV11-2|TRBJ2-7
TGTGCCAGCAGCTTGGACAGGGGCGAGCAGTACTTC
CASSLDRGEQYF
>NA|NA|TRBV12-3/TRBV12-4|TRBJ1-5
TGTGCCAGCAGTTTAGGGGAGTCGGCCCAGCATTTT
CASSLGESAQHF
>NA|NA|TRBV19|TRBJ1-5
TGTGCCAGTAGTATCCAGAGCAATCAGCCCCAGCATTTT
CASSIQSNQPQHF
>NA|NA|TRBV5-1|TRBJ1-1
TGCGCCAGCAGCCCTGCTACGGTGAACACTGAAGCTTTCTTT
CASSPATVNTEAFF
>NA|NA|TRBV27|TRBJ1-3
TGTGCCAGCAGTTTATCGACTTCTTCGGGAAACACCATATATTTT
CASSLSTSSGNTIYF
>NA|NA|TRBV5-1|TRBJ2-2
TGCGCCAGCAGCCCCTCATCGGGGGCCGGGGAGCTGTTTTTT
CASSPSSGAGELFF
>TRBD1|NA|TRBV7-9|TRBJ2-3
TGTGCCAGCAGCCTTCAGGGGGCGAGTGCAGATACGCAGTATTTT
CASSLQGASADTQYF
>TRBD2|NA|TRBV6-4|TRBJ2-3
TGTGCCAGCAGTGGGACTAGCGGGGGTGCAGATACGCAGTATTTT
CASSGTSGGADTQYF
>TRBD1|NA|TRBV4-1|TRBJ1-4
TGCGCCAGCAGCCCTCTCCCGGGACAGGGGGACGAAAAACTGTTTTTT
CASSPLPGQGDEKLFF
>TRBD1|NA|TRBV6-5|TRBJ1-6
TGTGCCAGCAGTTACGACAGGGCCCGTTCACCCCTCCACTTT
CASSYDRARSPLHF
>TRBD1|NA|TRBV18|TRBJ2-7
TGTGCCAGCTCCCGGGACAGGGATAATACAGTTACCTACGAGCAGTACTTC
CASSRDRDNTVTYEQYF
>TRBD1|once|TRBV11-3|TRBJ2-6
TGTGCCAGCAGTCCAGACAGGGGATCCTCTGGGGCCAACGTCCTGACTTTC
CASSPDRGSSGANVLTF
>TRBD1|few|TRBV30|TRBJ1-6
TGTGCCTGCCGACAGGGCATCCTGAGGGCCTCACCCCTCCACTTT
CACRQGILRASPLHF
>NA|NA|TRBV19|TRBJ1-2
TGTGCCAGTAGTAACAGCGACAGGAGTGATGGCTACACCTTC
CASSNSDRSDGYTF
>TRBD1|few|TRBV19|TRBJ1-2
TGTGCCAGTAAAACGGGACAGAGCTATGGCTACACCTTC
CASKTGQSYGYTF
>NA|once|TRBV3-1/TRBV3-2|TRBJ1-2
TGTGCCAGCAGCCAAGATGGGAGTGGGGAGAGGGGCTACACCTTC
CASSQDGSGERGYTF
>NA|NA|TRBV6-1|TRBJ1-1
TGTGCCAGCAGTGAAGGCCTTGGGTACAGGGTGGACACTGAAGCTTTCTTT
CASSEGLGYRVDTEAFF
>NA|NA|TRBV11-2|TRBJ1-6
TGTGCCAGCAGGGTAGTGGATTCACCCCTCCACTTT
CASRVVDSPLHF
>TRBD2|NA|TRBV4-3|TRBJ2-1
TGCGCCAGCAGCCAAGAAGTAACTTTGGCTAGCGGGGGGGCGCATGAGCAGTTCTTC
CASSQEVTLASGGAHEQFF
>NA|NA|TRBV29-1|TRBJ1-4
TGCAGCGTTGAAGTAGGGGGGGCTGGTGAAAAACTGTTTTTT
CSVEVGGAGEKLFF
>TRBD1|NA|TRBV19|TRBJ1-2
TGTGCCAGTACCCAATCTACCGGACAGGGATACTATGGCTACACCTTC
CASTQSTGQGYYGYTF
>NA|NA|TRBV3-1/TRBV3-2|TRBJ2-7
TGTGCCAGCAGCCCATGGGGGGGGCAATACGAGCAGTACTTC
CASSPWGGQYEQYF
>TRBD2|few|TRBV11-2|TRBJ2-7
TGTGCCAGCAGCCCCGGGACTAGCGGAGGGGTGGAGCAGTACTTC
CASSPGTSGGVEQYF
>NA|NA|TRBV7-2|TRBJ1-4
TGTGCCAGCAGCTTAGACAGGTTTAATGAAAAACTGTTTTTT
CASSLDRFNEKLFF
>TRBD2|NA|TRBV5-1|TRBJ2-5
TGCGCCAGCAGCGTTGGGGCGGGGGGTGAAGAGACCCAGTACTTC
CASSVGAGGEETQYF
>NA|NA|TRBV28|TRBJ2-5
TGTGCCAGCAGTTTAGCGGGGGCGATGGAGACCCAGTACTTC
CASSLAGAMETQYF
>TRBD1|NA|TRBV30|TRBJ1-3
TGTGCCTGGAGTGCCTACCGACAGGGGAGCTCTGGAAACACCATATATTTT
CAWSAYRQGSSGNTIYF
>TRBD1|NA|TRBV19|TRBJ2-5
TGTGCCAGTAGCGAGAACAGGGGAGAGACCCAGTACTTC
CASSENRGETQYF
>TRBD2|NA|TRBV2|TRBJ2-6
TGTGCCAGCAGGGACCTAGCGGGGGGCGCCGGGGCCAACGTCCTGACTTTC
CASRDLAGGAGANVLTF
>NA|NA|TRBV5-6|TRBJ2-3
TGTGCCAGTACGACGGGGGGCACAGATACGCAGTATTTT
CASTTGGTDTQYF
>TRBD2|NA|TRBV7-2|TRBJ2-3
TGTGCCAGCAGCTCCTTAGCAGCGGGGGTCCGCACAGATACGCAGTATTTT
CASSSLAAGVRTDTQYF
>NA|NA|TRBV2|TRBJ2-1
TGTGCCAGCAGTGAGGACAACTACAATGAGCAGTTCTTC
CASSEDNYNEQFF
>NA|NA|TRBV18|TRBJ2-3
TGTGCCAGCTCACAATCTCGGGGAACAGATACGCAGTATTTT
CASSQSRGTDTQYF
>NA|NA|TRBV28|TRBJ1-5
TGTGCCACCTCGCGGAAACATAGCAATCAGCCCCAGCATTTT
CATSRKHSNQPQHF
>TRBD2|few|TRBV10-3|TRBJ2-5
TGTGCCATCAGTGTTCGGGGGGAAGAGACCCAGTACTTC
CAISVRGEETQYF
>TRBD1|few|TRBV3-1/TRBV3-2|TRBJ1-4
TGTGCCAGCAGCCAAGAGGGACAGGGCTATGAAAAACTGTTTTTT
CASSQEGQGYEKLFF
>TRBD1|NA|TRBV11-2|TRBJ2-2
TGTGCCAGCAGCTCAGGACAGGGTAACGGGGAGCTGTTTTTT
CASSSGQGNGELFF
>NA|once|TRBV3-1/TRBV3-2|TRBJ2-2
TGTGCCAGCAGCCCTATAACGCGGGGCCGAAACACCGGGGAGCTGTTTTTT
CASSPITRGRNTGELFF
>TRBD1|few|TRBV4-1|TRBJ1-2
TGCGCCAGCAGCAGCCGACAGGGCTATGGCTACACCTTC
CASSSRQGYGYTF
>TRBD1|NA|TRBV18|TRBJ1-6
TGTGCCAGCTCCCGACAGGGGATGGATTCACCCCTCCACTTT
CASSRQGMDSPLHF
>NA|NA|TRBV3-1/TRBV3-2|TRBJ2-6
TGTGCCAGCAGCCAAGTTCCAGGGGCTGGGGCCAACGTCCTGACTTTC
CASSQVPGAGANVLTF
>NA|NA|TRBV7-2|TRBJ1-3
TGTGCCAGCAGCCTACAGGGCCTCCCGAGCTCTGGAAACACCATATATTTT
CASSLQGLPSSGNTIYF
>NA|once|TRBV29-1|TRBJ2-7
TGCAGCGTTGAAGGCGGGGGCTTTGTGAACGAGCAGTACTTC
CSVEGGGFVNEQYF